The 28 T cell receptor beta chains listed next were all sequenced from one sample in a study of blood T cell repertoires in COVID-19. Repertoires were generated with immunoSEQ multiplex PCR, while TCRdb's copy carries only in-frame clones and drops some. The sample carries 350,000 or so clones, about nine tenths recorded once. Sequenced material: peripheral blood. The receptors derive from a woman in her sixties with COVID-19, enrolled during active disease.

This chain connects TRBV18 to TRBJ1-5, with D perhaps matching TRBD1 (5 bases). CDR1 is KGHSH, CDR2 LQKENI, per germline. The length of the CDR3 is 13 residues. V lost 4 bases, J lost 4 bases, and 8 bases lay in between. This chain's CDR3 is CASSRGQNQPQHF. In DNA form, the CDR3 reads TGTGCCAGCTCACGGGGCCAGAATCAGCCCCAGCATTTT. Looking up the rest from reference TRBV18 and TRBJ1-5 gives the full variable domain: NAGVMQNPRHLVRRRGQEARLRCSPMKGHSHVYWYRQLPEEGLKFMVYLQKENIIDESGMPKERFSAEFPKEGPSILRIQQVVRGDSAAYFCASSRGQNQPQHFGDGTRLSIL.

The V gene is TRBV24-1, the J gene TRBJ2-1, with a tentative D call TRBD1 (6 bases). Germline lookup yields CDR1 KGHDR and CDR2 SFDVKD. Trimming removed 3 bases at V and 4 bases at J, with 21 bases between. This CDR3 contains 18 residues. The CDR3 nucleotides are TGTGCCACCAGTGATCCCGCCCCGACAGGTACTCCATACAATGAGCAGTTCTTC. Protein sequence: CATSDPAPTGTPYNEQFF.

This clone was detected a few times. The gene calls are TRBV15 and TRBJ2-7; 8 nucleotides line up with TRBD1. The CDR3 runs 16 residues. The germline V gene encodes CDR1 LNHNV and CDR2 YYDKDF (reference sequence). With V trimmed by 3 bases and J by 1 base, 8 bases remained unmatched. Here the CDR3 DNA reads TGTGCCACCAGCAGGGGACCCGGGACAGGATCCTACGAGCAGTACTTC. It yields the protein CATSRGPGTGSYEQYF.

This chain uses TRBV6-2 or TRBV6-3 with TRBJ1-4, with D possibly TRBD1 on 5 matching bases. Trimming took 4 bases from V and 1 from J, leaving 13 bases between them. Germline V lookup: CDR1 MNHEY, CDR2 SVGEGT. CDR3 size: 16 residues. Here the CDR3 DNA reads TGTGCCAGCAGTTCCAACTTCGGGGGAACTAATGAAAAACTGTTTTTT. It translates to CASSSNFGGTNEKLFF.

In the case of this clone: In the same sample, other DNA sequences code for this CDR3. This rearrangement joins TRBV19 to TRBJ1-2, with a weak D call TRBD1 (5 bases). Germline CDR1 is LNHDA and CDR2 is SQIVND (reference sequence). V gave up 3 bases and J gave up 4 bases, with 6 bases separating them. There are 12 residues in the CDR3. The CDR3 DNA reads as TGTGCCAGTAGTATCCAGGGCTATGGCTACACCTTC. Amino acid sequence: CASSIQGYGYTF.

This clone was recorded only once. J is TRBJ1-1 and V is TRBV19, with TRBD1 matching over 7 bases. Germline loops: CDR1 LNHDA, CDR2 SQIVND (reference sequence). J was trimmed by 6 bases and V by 3 bases; bases with no gene match: 7. The CDR3 loop spans 14 amino acids. Here the CDR3 reads CASSIWRGQPEAFF. CDR3 bases: TGTGCCAGTAGTATTTGGAGGGGGCAGCCTGAAGCTTTCTTT.

This sequence joins TRBV24-1 and TRBJ2-2, with D hard to call. Trimming took off 2 bases at V and 7 bases at J, with 7 bases between the two ends. The germline CDR1 and CDR2 sequences are KGHDR and SFDVKD. This CDR3 is 13 amino acids long. CDR3 DNA sequence: TGTGCCACCAGTGATTCTTCGGTCGGGGAGCTGTTTTTT. Encoded protein: CATSDSSVGELFF.

The chain uses TRBV19 and TRBJ2-1, with 7 positions matching TRBD2. J was trimmed by 1 base and V by 4 bases; bases with no gene match: 4. Germline V lookup: CDR1 LNHDA, CDR2 SQIVND (reference sequence). The CDR3 loop spans 15 amino acids. CDR3 bases: TGTGCCAGTAGTACGGCGGGAGAATCCTACAATGAGCAGTTCTTC. Translated: CASSTAGESYNEQFF.

This clone was found a few times. The chain joins TRBV16 to TRBJ1-1; D is possibly TRBD1 (6 bases). The CDR3 contains 14 residues. V lost 2 bases, J lost 1 base, and 8 bases lay in between. Germline-derived CDR1 and CDR2 are KGHSY and FQNENV. The CDR3 DNA is TGTGCCAGCAGCCAACAGGGGACGAACACTGAAGCTTTCTTT. This codes for CASSQQGTNTEAFF.

V and J are TRBV5-1 and TRBJ1-1, with D maybe TRBD1 (5 bases). Germline assignment: CDR1 SGHRS and CDR2 YFSETQ. Trimming pared 2 bases from V and 3 bases from J, leaving 8 bases between. The CDR3 contains 13 residues. In nucleotides, the CDR3 is TGCGCCAGCAGCTTTGCAGGGTACACTGAAGCTTTCTTT. This encodes CASSFAGYTEAFF.

The rearrangement joins TRBV7-2 to TRBJ1-1, with 9 bases that match TRBD1. The CDR3 is 18 residues long. The V gene end was trimmed by 0 bases and the J gene end by 8 bases; junction bases not matched to a gene: 16. Per germline, CDR1 SGHTA and CDR2 FQGNSA. The CDR3 DNA reads as TGTGCCAGCAGCTTAGCTGGAACCTCACAGGGGGCCAACGGGGAAGCTTTCTTT. Translated: CASSLAGTSQGANGEAFF.

The genes are TRBV7-6 and TRBJ1-1; tentatively, D is TRBD1 (6 bases). The CDR3 sequence is 13 residues long. The germline gives CDR1 SGHVS, CDR2 FNYEAQ. Trimming cost V 4 bases and J 8 bases, with 14 bases left between them. The CDR3 DNA is TGTGCCAGCAGCTCGATACAGGGAACCGAAGCTTTCTTT. Amino acids: CASSSIQGTEAFF.

CDR3 loop: CASSQTGLAKNIQYF. The CDR3 DNA is TGTGCCAGCAGCCAAACAGGGCTAGCCAAAAACATTCAGTACTTC. The chain is built from TRBV28 and TRBJ2-4; D may be TRBD1 (6 bases). V was pared by 6 bases and J by 0 bases, with 12 bases between. The length of the CDR3 is 15 residues. The germline gives CDR1 MDHEN, CDR2 SYDVKM.

This clone has only a few counts. The rearrangement uses TRBV4-2 and TRBJ2-7, with 9 bases identical to TRBD2. Losses at the gene ends were 2 bases for V and 2 bases for J; bases not matched to a gene: 19. CDR3 length: 20 amino acids. The V gene's germline CDR1 is LGHNA and CDR2 YNFKEQ. CDR3 in amino acids: CASSQPSGVAGGRPPYEQYF. The CDR3 bases are TGTGCCAGCAGCCAACCCTCGGGAGTGGCGGGGGGGCGTCCCCCCTACGAGCAGTACTTC.

The CDR3 region has the DNA TGTGCCAGCAGCTCTGGGGCGGGGGGCTACACCTTC. Translated: CASSSGAGGYTF. The chain is built from TRBV7-3 and TRBJ1-2; possibly TRBD1 for D (5 bases). V was cut by 4 bases and J by 8 bases, with 11 bases left in between. CDR3 length: 12 residues. CDR1 is SGHTA, CDR2 FQGTGA, per germline.

The chain couples TRBV6-5 to TRBJ2-2; tentative D call: TRBD2 (6 bases). V lost 5 bases and J lost 7, with 11 bases in between. The V gene's germline CDR1 is MNHEY and CDR2 SVGAGI. CDR3 size: 13 residues. CDR3 in amino acids: CASSNGGVGELFF. In DNA form, the CDR3 reads TGTGCCAGCAGTAACGGAGGGGTCGGGGAGCTGTTTTTT.

As concerns this clone: Other DNA variants within this sample encode the same CDR3. The chain combines TRBV18 with TRBJ1-1, with 7 positions matching TRBD1. The CDR3 has 13 amino acids. Germline values: CDR1 KGHSH, CDR2 LQKENI. The junction had 5 bases not matched to a gene; V was cut back by 6 bases and J by 4 bases. The CDR3 spells CASSPPGGTEAFF. DNA of the CDR3: TGTGCCAGCTCTCCTCCAGGGGGCACTGAAGCTTTCTTT.

The chain recombines TRBV6-5 with TRBJ1-2, with D perhaps matching TRBD1 (5 bases). The length of the CDR3 is 12 residues. Germline V gives CDR1 MNHEY, CDR2 SVGAGI. Trimming cost V 2 bases and J 8 bases, with 9 bases left between them. This chain's CDR3 is CASSYRGDGYTF. The CDR3 region has the DNA TGTGCCAGCAGTTACAGGGGCGACGGCTACACCTTC.

The chain uses TRBV9 and TRBJ1-1; no clear D gene. The V gene lost 6 bases and the J gene lost 0 bases, with 9 bases spanning the gap. This CDR3 has 13 residues. Per germline, CDR1 SGDLS and CDR2 YYNGEE. The CDR3 is CASTAGMNTEAFF. CDR3 nucleotides: TGTGCCAGCACTGCGGGTATGAACACTGAAGCTTTCTTT. Using reference TRBV9 and TRBJ1-1 for the parts outside the CDR3, the full variable domain is DSGVTQTPKHLITATGQRVTLRCSPRSGDLSVYWYQQSLDQGLQFLIQYYNGEERAKGNILERFSAQQFPDLHSELNLSSLELGDSALYFCASTAGMNTEAFFGQGTRLTVV.

This clone was seen once. This sequence joins TRBV5-1 and TRBJ1-6; TRBD1 aligns across 7 bases. Unmatched junction bases numbered 16, after V lost 6 bases and J lost 4 bases. This CDR3 comprises 18 residues. From germline, CDR1 is SGHRS and CDR2 YFSETQ. The CDR3 is CASTGGRTGQDYNSPLHF. CDR3 sequence (DNA): TGCGCCAGCACTGGGGGTAGAACCGGACAGGATTATAATTCACCCCTCCACTTT.

Comment on this clone: The same CDR3 is also encoded by other DNA sequences in this sample. The rearrangement links TRBV9 to TRBJ1-2, with TRBD1 matching over 7 bases. This CDR3 contains 14 residues. V gave up 2 bases and J gave up 4 bases; unmatched junction bases: 5. Germline CDR1 reads SGDLS; CDR2 reads YYNGEE. The CDR3 nucleotides are TGTGCCAGCAGCGTGGAAGGGGGCAGCTATGGCTACACCTTC. Protein sequence: CASSVEGGSYGYTF.

J is TRBJ1-1 and V is TRBV7-8; D uncertain. Germline CDR1 reads SGHVS; CDR2 reads FQNEAQ. The CDR3 has 15 residues. V was shortened by 1 base and J by 0 bases, with 9 bases between the two germline ends. The CDR3 is CASSLVSQVNTEAFF. The CDR3 coding sequence is TGTGCCAGCAGCTTAGTCTCTCAGGTGAACACTGAAGCTTTCTTT.

The rearrangement links TRBV7-2 to TRBJ1-4; 8 positions match TRBD1. Germline loops: CDR1 SGHTA, CDR2 FQGNSA. The junction had 25 bases not matched to a gene; V was cut back by 11 bases and J by 8 bases. This CDR3 is built from 18 residues. The CDR3 DNA reads as TGTGCCCCCCACCTCAAGTATAGGACAGGGCCTTCGGAAGAAAAACTGTTTTTT. Translation gives CAPHLKYRTGPSEEKLFF.

The V gene is TRBV9, the J gene TRBJ2-1, with unresolved D. Germline V gene data show CDR1 as SGDLS and CDR2 as YYNGEE. The CDR3 length is 13 residues. V lost 0 bases to trimming and J lost 9 bases, with 10 bases between them. The CDR3 is CASSVGVAAEQFF. In nucleotides, the CDR3 is TGTGCCAGCAGCGTAGGTGTAGCAGCTGAGCAGTTCTTC.

The chain recombines TRBV9 with TRBJ2-7; TRBD1 matches 10 bases. The CDR3 contains 15 residues. The V gene's germline CDR1 is SGDLS and CDR2 YYNGEE. J was trimmed by 2 bases and V by 2 bases; bases with no gene match: 4. The CDR3 spells CASSVGQGHAYEQYF. The CDR3 bases are TGTGCCAGCAGCGTGGGACAGGGGCATGCCTACGAGCAGTACTTC. The full variable domain, its missing parts supplied by reference TRBV9 and TRBJ2-7, is DSGVTQTPKHLITATGQRVTLRCSPRSGDLSVYWYQQSLDQGLQFLIQYYNGEERAKGNILERFSAQQFPDLHSELNLSSLELGDSALYFCASSVGQGHAYEQYFGPGTRLTVT.

The chain joins TRBV24-1 to TRBJ2-5; D not resolved. This CDR3 comprises 14 residues. The V end lost 7 bases, the J end lost 5 bases, and 16 bases lay between the germline ends. CDR1 is KGHDR and CDR2 is SFDVKD in the germline V gene. The CDR3 region is CATRGASDGETQYF. The CDR3 bases are TGTGCCACCAGAGGAGCATCTGATGGGGAGACCCAGTACTTC.

This clone was counted a few times. This chain joins TRBV6-5 and TRBJ1-6; 10 bases match TRBD1. The CDR3 is 14 residues long. The germline gives CDR1 MNHEY, CDR2 SVGAGI. V lost 6 bases to trimming and J lost 10 bases; unmatched junction nucleotides: 6. CDR3: CASRIGQGDSPLHF. The CDR3 DNA is TGTGCCAGCAGGATCGGACAGGGGGACTCACCCCTCCACTTT.

The genes are TRBV27 and TRBJ2-1; maybe TRBD1 (6 bases). The CDR3 contains 17 residues. Trimming removed 5 bases at V and 0 bases at J, with 17 bases between. CDR1 is MNHEY and CDR2 is SMNVEV in the germline V gene (reference sequence). CDR3 nucleotide sequence: TGTGCCAGCAGTCACGGCCGGGACATACTCTCCTACAATGAGCAGTTCTTC. Protein: CASSHGRDILSYNEQFF.